These 7 T cell receptor beta chains originate from one sample sequenced in a study of T cell responses to AZD1222 COVID-19 vaccine. Assay: immunoSEQ multiplex PCR; the TCRdb copy retains only in-frame clones and omits some. The sample has 170,000 or so clones, about nine tenths seen once. The specimen was peripheral blood, collected on day 0 of AZD1222 vaccination. All receptors come from an adult in good health.

The rearrangement joins TRBV27 to TRBJ2-7; 9 bases are a match to TRBD1. CDR1 MNHEY and CDR2 SMNVEV come from the germline V gene (reference sequence). The CDR3 extends over 16 amino acids. The V gene end was trimmed by 6 bases and the J gene end by 6 bases; junction bases not matched to a gene: 15. CDR3 in DNA: TGTGCCAGCAGCCCCCCGACTGGGACAGGGCAGGGCGAGCAGTACTTC. Protein sequence: CASSPPTGTGQGEQYF.

The V call is TRBV5-1, the J call TRBJ2-7, with 7 positions matching TRBD2. This CDR3 spans 15 amino acids. Germline CDR1 reads SGHRS; CDR2 reads YFSETQ. J gave up 0 bases and V 3 bases, and 6 bases lay outside the gene matches. The CDR3 here is CASSYPGGSSYEQYF. The CDR3 DNA sequence: TGCGCCAGCAGCTATCCGGGAGGATCCTCCTACGAGCAGTACTTC.

This rearrangement joins TRBV7-3 to TRBJ2-2, with 8 nucleotides matching TRBD1. The CDR3 runs 15 residues. Trimming removed 5 bases from V and 3 bases from J; junction bases left unmatched: 5. The germline V gene has CDR1 SGHTA and CDR2 FQGTGA. Here the CDR3 DNA reads TGTGCCAGCAGCCCCGACAGGGGTTACACCGGGGAGCTGTTTTTT. Protein: CASSPDRGYTGELFF.

The chain joins TRBV11-2 to TRBJ1-2; D is possibly TRBD1 (5 bases). The CDR3 is made up of 13 amino acids. V lost 7 bases, J lost 7 bases, and 16 bases lay in between. In germline, CDR1 is SGHAT, CDR2 FQNNGV. The CDR3 sequence: CASTRGSLGGYTF. The CDR3 nucleotides read TGTGCCAGCACCCGGGGGAGTCTGGGTGGCTACACCTTC.

The J gene is TRBJ1-1, the V gene TRBV5-1; 7 nucleotides align to TRBD1. In germline, CDR1 is SGHRS, CDR2 YFSETQ. The CDR3 spans 15 residues. With 4 bases clipped from V and 0 bases from J, the junction kept 6 bases outside the gene matches. CDR3 sequence reads: CASSLRQGVNTEAFF. CDR3 DNA: TGCGCCAGCAGCCTAAGACAGGGAGTGAACACTGAAGCTTTCTTT.

The gene calls are TRBV2 and TRBJ1-1; D gene ambiguous. The ends were cut back, 6 bases at V and 1 base at J, with 21 bases in the middle. The CDR3 length is 17 residues. Germline V gene data show CDR1 as SNHLY and CDR2 as FYNNEI. For the CDR3, the DNA is TGTGCCAGCAGCCCTACCACCCATAGGATAGGGAACACTGAAGCTTTCTTT. Residues: CASSPTTHRIGNTEAFF. Variable domain in full (rest from reference TRBV2 and TRBJ1-1): EPEVTQTPSHQVTQMGQEVILRCVPISNHLYFYWYRQILGQKVEFLVSFYNNEISEKSEIFDDQFSVERPDGSNFTLKIRSTKLEDSAMYFCASSPTTHRIGNTEAFFGQGTRLTVV.

CDR3 protein: CASSSNRGGNTIYF. CDR3 nucleotides: TGTGCCAGCAGCTCGAACAGGGGAGGAAACACCATATATTTT. The rearrangement joins TRBV11-2 to TRBJ1-3; 7 bases match TRBD1. This CDR3 contains 14 residues. The germline gives CDR1 SGHAT, CDR2 FQNNGV. The trim removed 4 bases at V and 4 bases at J, leaving 4 bases unmatched.